This T cell receptor beta chain stems from a study of neurological immune-mediated disorders (dated by TCRdb to the late 2010s). Turning to the overall study: Among the approximately 35 multiple sclerosis patients, relapsing-remitting MS accounted for about 31 and secondary progressive MS accounted for 3. The approximately 110 TCR-beta libraries covered PBMC samples along with longitudinal samples, technical triplicates, and paired sorted CD4+ and CD8+ T-cell subsets. Of the approximately 66 subjects in the cohort, some 15 were HAM/TSP patients, some 35 were multiple sclerosis patients, and about 20 were healthy controls. Using UMI-based sequencing, the study compared peripheral blood TCR-beta repertoires from patients with HTLV-I-associated myelopathy (HAM/TSP), patients with multiple sclerosis, and healthy controls. The paper's findings and limits, for the study overall: TCR clonal expansion was highest in HAM/TSP patients and lowest in MS patients, with MS patients falling below even healthy controls. In phylogenetic analysis, the repertoires of 18 of 34 MS patients grouped into a cluster of related CDR3 sequences, which suggests a possible signature at the repertoire level. Expanded clones from different subjects shared no identical CDR3 amino acid sequences, which suggests that TCR-beta repertoires were private in all groups. The MS cluster showed no association with clinical or MRI features, and the authors stated that larger cohorts are needed.

Libraries from unsorted PBMCs were made from 2 million PBMCs kept in RNAlater at -80 degrees C until RNA extraction. Multiple sclerosis patients were enrolled in a US clinical protocol under which disease progression was evaluated by magnetic resonance imaging. Peripheral blood underwent Ficoll-Hypaque density gradient centrifugation to isolate PBMCs, which were then cryopreserved in liquid nitrogen. This clonotype came up many times. The antigen it recognizes is unknown. Base-call qualities are not available, and no considerably larger clone is one nucleotide away. cDNA was synthesized by template-switch 5'RACE using a primer carrying a 10-nucleotide random unique molecular identifier by which each TCR transcript was tagged. Every sequencing run covered 15-18 subjects and yielded more than 170 million TCR-beta sequences. The RNeasy kit was used to extract total RNA. TCR-beta VDJ regions were amplified with primers for the TCR constant region and the 5'RACE anchor, using the KAPA Real-time Library Amplification kit. Sample indexes and Illumina adaptors were added in a first PCR, and a second PCR then increased library yield. The roughly 650 bp TCR product was size-selected on a 2% E-gel SizeSelection system after Ampure bead purification. Before pooling, libraries had their quality checked on a Bioanalyzer, their concentration measured with Qubit, and their quantity determined with the Kapa Library Quantification kit. An Illumina HiSeq 2500 sequenced the libraries paired-end 2 x 150 bp. To increase sequence diversity, 25-30% phiX was spiked into each library pool. The original methods were these. Quality-filtered reads were processed with the UMI-based MiGEC pipeline, and over 75% of raw TCR sequences were removed by the MiGEC pipeline during error correction. VDJ genes were aligned to IMGT germline references, and clonotypes were defined by unique CDR3 amino acid sequence plus V-J genes. Clonal expansion, Shannon diversity and CDR3 relatedness (CalcPairwiseDistances, ClusterSamples) were evaluated with VDJtools, and phylogenetic trees were built with CLCbio workbench. A clone was classed as expanded if it had 8 or more unique UMIs, a cutoff based on coefficient-of-variation modelling across technical triplicates. TCRdb reran the public reads through fastp at Q25 and MiXCR, keeping productive beta chains. Merged by CDR3 protein, the rows form single entries marked with the most common genes and DNA. These V and J calls are TCRdb output, not the study's own analysis. This sample has 40,000 to 50,000 distinct CDR3 sequences in its table, and 2.5% of those were observed once. The ten largest make up approximately 12% of the sample.

Reading the germline V gene gives CDR1 SGHRS and CDR2 YFSETQ. The junction carries 6 bases between V and J, which are trimmed by 1 base and 5 bases respectively. The CDR3 holds 12 amino acids from the cysteine to the phenylalanine. Only the CDR3 region is kept as DNA, spanning 36 bases read in frame from base 1. What was sequenced was PBMCs. The TCR sequence derives from a man between 25 and 39 years old with multiple sclerosis. The rearrangement combines TRBV5-1 with TRBJ2-5; no D segment can be confidently identified. The CDR3 loop reads CASSLKRETQYF. The nucleotide sequence reads as follows: TGCGCCAGCAGCTTGAAGCGCGAGACCCAGTACTTC.